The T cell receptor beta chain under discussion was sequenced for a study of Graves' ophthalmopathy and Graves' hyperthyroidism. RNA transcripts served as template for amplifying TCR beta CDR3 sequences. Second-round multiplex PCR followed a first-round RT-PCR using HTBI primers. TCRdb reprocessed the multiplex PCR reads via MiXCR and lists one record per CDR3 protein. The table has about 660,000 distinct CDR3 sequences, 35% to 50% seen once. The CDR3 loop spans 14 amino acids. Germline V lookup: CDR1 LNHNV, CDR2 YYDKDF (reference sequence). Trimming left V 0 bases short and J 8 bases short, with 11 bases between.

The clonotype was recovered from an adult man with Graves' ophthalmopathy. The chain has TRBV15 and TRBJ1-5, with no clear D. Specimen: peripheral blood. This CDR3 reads CATSRDMSGEPQHF. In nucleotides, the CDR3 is TGTGCCACCAGCAGAGATATGTCCGGGGAGCCCCAGCATTTT.